A single sample is the source of the 18 T cell receptor beta chains below, sequenced in a study of OX40 agonist ivuxolimab in advanced cancers. The protocol used for the library was the immunoSEQ multiplex PCR assay. As stored in TCRdb, this immuneACCESS dataset retains in-frame rearrangements with V and J assigned. A fraction of the clones does not appear; measured against another copy, unresolved V genes explain less than half of the discrepancy, and the remainder lacks a known reason. The sample contains more than 70,000 clones, about 90% of them found a single time. The leading ten clones occupy about 3% of the sample. Sequenced here: CD4+ or CD8+ T cells sorted from blood, sampled in a trial of the OX40 agonist ivuxolimab. The receptors originated from an adult with an advanced solid tumor such as melanoma, head and neck, liver or kidney cancer.

The chain is built from TRBV19 and TRBJ1-5; weak D call: TRBD1 (5 bases). Germline assignment: CDR1 LNHDA and CDR2 SQIVND (reference sequence). Trimming left V 9 bases short and J 5 bases short, with 14 bases between. The CDR3 extends over 13 amino acids. CDR3 protein: CASNTGLHQPQHF. In nucleotides, the CDR3 is TGTGCCAGCAACACGGGACTTCATCAGCCCCAGCATTTT. Supplemented by reference TRBV19 and TRBJ1-5, the full variable domain reads DGGITQSPKYLFRKEGQNVTLSCEQNLNHDAMYWYRQDPGQGLRLIYYSQIVNDFQKGDIAEGYSVSREKKESFPLTVTSAQKNPTAFYLCASNTGLHQPQHFGDGTRLSIL.

The chain employs TRBV5-6 and TRBJ2-7; 9 bases line up with TRBD1. The trim removed 4 bases at V and 6 bases at J, leaving 11 bases unmatched. The CDR3 runs to 15 residues. Germline CDR1 SGHDT, CDR2 YYEEEE. The CDR3 nucleotides read TGTGCCAGCAGCCTCCGGGACAGGGAGAGTCGCGAGCAGTACTTC. Its translation: CASSLRDRESREQYF.

In this sample, this clone turned up once. The CDR3 spells CASSLRAGAIYGYTF. The CDR3 bases are TGTGCCAGCAGCTTACGGGCGGGGGCCATCTATGGCTACACCTTC. This rearrangement joins TRBV13 to TRBJ1-2, with D perhaps matching TRBD1 (6 bases). Deletions cut 2 bases from V and 4 bases from J, with 14 bases between. The germline V gene encodes CDR1 PRHDT and CDR2 FYEKMQ (reference sequence). The CDR3 is 15 amino acids.

V gene TRBV6-5 combines with J gene TRBJ1-2, with 7 bases matching TRBD1. Germline V gives CDR1 MNHEY, CDR2 SVGAGI. Losses at the gene ends were 6 bases for V and 1 base for J; bases not matched to a gene: 5. The CDR3 runs 14 residues. The CDR3, as DNA: TGTGCCAGCAGCTTGGGACAGCTTAACTATGGCTACACCTTC. Amino acid sequence: CASSLGQLNYGYTF.

The chain couples TRBV30 to TRBJ1-1; D not resolved. This CDR3 is 15 amino acids long. Trimming took off 4 bases at V and 0 bases at J, with 15 bases between the two ends. The germline gives CDR1 GTSNPN, CDR2 SVGIG (reference sequence). Here the CDR3 reads CAWTSTANMNTEAFF. CDR3 DNA sequence: TGTGCCTGGACCTCAACGGCCAATATGAACACTGAAGCTTTCTTT.

This chain links TRBV19 with TRBJ1-1; TRBD1 aligns across 7 bases. The CDR3 loop spans 15 amino acids. CDR1 is LNHDA, CDR2 SQIVND, per germline (reference sequence). The V segment lost 5 bases and the J segment 6 bases; nucleotides outside the gene matches: 12. CDR3 DNA: TGTGCCAGTAGTTTCAGAGGGGGCGCCGGGGCTGAAGCTTTCTTT. Its protein product is CASSFRGGAGAEAFF. Supplemented by reference TRBV19 and TRBJ1-1, the full variable domain reads DGGITQSPKYLFRKEGQNVTLSCEQNLNHDAMYWYRQDPGQGLRLIYYSQIVNDFQKGDIAEGYSVSREKKESFPLTVTSAQKNPTAFYLCASSFRGGAGAEAFFGQGTRLTVV.

The V and J genes are TRBV7-5 and TRBJ1-2; TRBD1 was called by the table and not checked on the DNA. TRBV7-5 is listed as a pseudogene. The CDR3 sequence is 15 residues long. CDR3 DNA sequence: TGTGCCAGAAGCCAGGGTGGACAGGGGGCGCACGGCTACACCTTC. Translating gives CARSQGGQGAHGYTF.

The rearrangement links TRBV18 to TRBJ1-1; D not resolved. With 5 bases removed from V and 1 base from J, the gap between germline ends came to 8 bases. The CDR3 loop spans 13 amino acids. Germline lookup yields CDR1 KGHSH and CDR2 LQKENI. Here the CDR3 DNA reads TGTGCCAGCTCAGGGCAGGCGAACACTGAAGCTTTCTTT. This translates into CASSGQANTEAFF.

The rearrangement joins TRBV5-1 to TRBJ1-4; 10 positions agree with TRBD1. This CDR3 comprises 14 residues. The J segment lost 5 bases and the V segment lost 4 bases, leaving 2 bases of the junction unmatched. Germline assignment: CDR1 SGHRS and CDR2 YFSETQ. CDR3 loop: CASSRQGANEKLFF. The CDR3 DNA is TGCGCCAGCAGCCGACAGGGGGCGAATGAAAAACTGTTTTTT.

The V and J genes are TRBV5-8 and TRBJ2-7; tentatively, D is TRBD2 (5 bases). This CDR3 has 14 amino acids. Germline V lookup: CDR1 SGHTS, CDR2 YDEGEE. Trimming stripped 4 bases from V and 2 bases from J, with 13 bases between. CDR3: CASSADFTAYEQYF. The CDR3 DNA follows: TGTGCCAGCAGCGCGGACTTTACAGCCTACGAGCAGTACTTC.

V gene TRBV29-1 combines with J gene TRBJ2-5, with 9 bases fitting TRBD2. Germline V gene data show CDR1 as SQVTM and CDR2 as ANQGSEA. The CDR3 totals 15 residues. The ends lost 1 base at V and 1 base at J; junction bases unmatched: 4. This chain's CDR3 is CSVEGRLAAQETQYF. DNA of the CDR3: TGCAGCGTTGAAGGGAGACTAGCGGCCCAAGAGACCCAGTACTTC.

The chain uses TRBV5-4 and TRBJ2-5; 7 bases fit TRBD1. The CDR3 loop spans 15 amino acids. The V gene end was trimmed by 4 bases and the J gene end by 2 bases; junction bases not matched to a gene: 8. Per the germline V gene, CDR1 is SGHNT and CDR2 is YYREEE (reference sequence). In DNA, the CDR3 is TGTGCCAGCAGCCCCCCCGACAGGGTACAAGAGACCCAGTACTTC. It specifies CASSPPDRVQETQYF.

The chain couples TRBV6-6 to TRBJ2-7; 7 bases are shared with TRBD1. V trimming: 5 bases; J trimming: 3 bases; junction bases outside the gene matches: 4. Germline values: CDR1 MNHNY, CDR2 SVGAGI (reference sequence). This CDR3 is 13 amino acids long. The CDR3 bases are TGTGCCAGCAGTCAGAGGGACAGCTACGAGCAGTACTTC. This sequence encodes CASSQRDSYEQYF.

The chain has TRBV29-1 and TRBJ2-7, with D possibly being TRBD2 (5 bases). V gave up 4 bases and J gave up 5 bases, with 12 bases separating them. The CDR3 has 12 amino acids. CDR1 SQVTM and CDR2 ANQGSEA come from the germline V gene. The CDR3 region has the DNA TGCAGCGTTGTGAGAGGGTGGCACGAGCAGTACTTC. It translates to CSVVRGWHEQYF.

The V call is TRBV5-4, the J call TRBJ1-2; no clear D gene. The CDR3 runs to 14 residues. Germline CDR1 and CDR2: SGHNT and YYREEE (reference sequence). V lost 4 bases, J lost 1 base, and 11 bases lay in between. The CDR3 sequence: CASSPSTDNYGYTF. The CDR3 DNA follows: TGTGCCAGCAGCCCCTCGACGGATAACTATGGCTACACCTTC.

V and J are TRBV28 and TRBJ2-1, with TRBD2 matching over 7 bases. Germline V lookup: CDR1 MDHEN, CDR2 SYDVKM. The CDR3 contains 14 residues. Losses at the gene ends were 2 bases for V and 9 bases for J; bases not matched to a gene: 7. The CDR3 region has the DNA TGTGCCAGCAGTTTAGTAGCGGGTGTTCCTGAGCAGTTCTTC. This translates into CASSLVAGVPEQFF.

The V gene is TRBV18, the J gene TRBJ1-2, with TRBD1 matching over 9 bases. The CDR3 consists of 15 residues. Germline-derived CDR1 and CDR2 are KGHSH and LQKENI. J gave up 2 bases and V 2 bases, and 3 bases lay outside the gene matches. Here the CDR3 reads CASSPGGQGNYGYTF. The CDR3 DNA reads as TGTGCCAGCTCACCAGGGGGACAGGGCAACTATGGCTACACCTTC.

The chain joins TRBV19 to TRBJ1-2, with TRBD1 as a possible D gene (6 bases). From germline, CDR1 is LNHDA and CDR2 SQIVND (reference sequence). The CDR3 loop spans 14 amino acids. V was trimmed by 6 bases and J by 8 bases, leaving 19 bases between them. Here the CDR3 DNA reads TGTGCCAGTAGCCAACCGGCGGCAGGGGTAGGCTACACCTTC. As protein: CASSQPAAGVGYTF.